A single sample gave rise to the 21 T cell receptor beta chains below, sequenced in a study of Ad26.COV2.S vaccination and SARS-CoV-2 variants. Sequenced by immunoSEQ multiplex PCR; TCRdb stores in-frame clones only, minus some. The table has more than 150,000 clones, roughly 89% seen once. Sample: peripheral blood, taken after recovery from COVID-19. The receptors originated from a human donor who had recovered from COVID-19.

In DNA, the CDR3 is TGTGCCAGCAGCTCAGGGGGCTCCTACGAGCAGTACTTC. Translating it yields CASSSGGSYEQYF. The rearrangement uses TRBV7-9 and TRBJ2-7, with 7 bases lining up with TRBD1. The CDR3 is 13 amino acids. Per germline, CDR1 SEHNR and CDR2 FQNEAQ (reference sequence). Trimming removed 4 bases from V and 0 bases from J; junction bases left unmatched: 0.

V and J are TRBV5-1 and TRBJ2-7; 11 nucleotides line up with TRBD1. CDR3 length: 13 amino acids. The ends lost 10 bases at V and 5 bases at J; junction bases unmatched: 8. Per germline, CDR1 SGHRS and CDR2 YFSETQ. CDR3 protein: CASGTGGGHEQYF. In DNA, the CDR3 is TGCGCCTCAGGGACAGGGGGAGGCCACGAGCAGTACTTC.

The rearrangement uses TRBV19 and TRBJ1-3; D not resolved. Germline-derived CDR1 and CDR2 are LNHDA and SQIVND (reference sequence). This CDR3 region has 15 residues. The V end lost 3 bases, the J end lost 2 bases, and 11 bases lay between the germline ends. This CDR3 is CASSIEGTTGNTIYF. CDR3 coding DNA: TGTGCCAGTAGTATTGAGGGTACTACTGGAAACACCATATATTTT.

The chain has TRBV3-1 (or the pseudogene TRBV3-2) and TRBJ2-1; D is unclear. The V gene's germline CDR1 is LGHDT and CDR2 YNNKEL (reference sequence). The CDR3 spans 17 residues. V lost 0 bases, J lost 6 bases, and 18 bases lay in between. CDR3 region: CASSQDWQTAFRNEQFF. For the CDR3, the DNA is TGTGCCAGCAGCCAAGATTGGCAGACTGCGTTCCGCAATGAGCAGTTCTTC.

The V and J genes are TRBV10-3 and TRBJ2-5, with D perhaps TRBD1 (6 bases). Between the trimmed V and J ends, which lost 4 bases and 2 bases, there was a span of 14 bases. Germline V gene data show CDR1 as ENHRY and CDR2 as SYGVKD. CDR3 length: 15 residues. The CDR3 spells CAISAQQGGQETQYF. CDR3 sequence (DNA): TGTGCCATCAGTGCCCAACAGGGCGGGCAAGAGACCCAGTACTTC.

The chain joins TRBV7-2 to TRBJ1-6; D remains ambiguous. CDR1 is SGHTA, CDR2 FQGNSA, per germline. CDR3 length: 15 amino acids. V was clipped by 2 bases and J by 3 bases, with 8 bases between them. CDR3 region: CASSLKFFYNSPLHF. CDR3 nucleotide sequence: TGTGCCAGCAGCTTAAAGTTTTTCTATAATTCACCCCTCCACTTT.

The genes are TRBV7-9 and TRBJ2-2; 8 bases line up with TRBD2. V was clipped by 2 bases and J by 7 bases; unmatched bases: 18. Germline V gene data show CDR1 as SEHNR and CDR2 as FQNEAQ (reference sequence). There are 19 residues in the CDR3. CDR3 sequence (DNA): TGTGCCAGCAGCTTACTCTCGTGGAGCGGGAGAAAGTGGGACGGGGAGCTGTTTTTT. This sequence encodes CASSLLSWSGRKWDGELFF. Combining the CDR3 with reference TRBV7-9 and TRBJ2-2 gives the whole variable domain DTGVSQNPRHKITKRGQNVTFRCDPISEHNRLYWYRQTLGQGPEFLTYFQNEAQLEKSRLLSDRFSAERPKGSFSTLEIQRTEQGDSAMYLCASSLLSWSGRKWDGELFFGEGSRLTVL.

The V gene is TRBV5-1, the J gene TRBJ1-1, with 9 bases lining up with TRBD1. The CDR3 runs to 14 residues. The V gene's germline CDR1 is SGHRS and CDR2 YFSETQ. The V and J ends lost 4 bases and 8 bases, in that order; junction bases with no gene match: 9. Here the CDR3 DNA reads TGCGCCAGCAGCCCTCCCGGGACAGGGCTAGAAGCTTTCTTT. It specifies CASSPPGTGLEAFF.

The rearrangement uses TRBV5-6 and TRBJ2-7; TRBD1 agrees at 7 bases. V shed 0 bases, J shed 6 bases, and the junction held 9 bases outside the gene matches. Germline V gene lookup returns CDR1 SGHDT and CDR2 YYEEEE. This CDR3 spans 15 amino acids. CDR3 nucleotides: TGTGCCAGCAGCTTGGCCGGGACAGCACGATCCGAGCAGTACTTC. This translates into CASSLAGTARSEQYF.

This clone appeared once. The J gene is TRBJ1-1, the V gene TRBV2; the D is unclear. The CDR3 contains 15 residues. With 4 bases removed from V and 4 bases from J, the gap between germline ends came to 16 bases. Germline loops: CDR1 SNHLY, CDR2 FYNNEI. The CDR3 sequence is CASSGEPGKGTEAFF. CDR3 DNA: TGTGCCAGCAGTGGAGAGCCCGGGAAGGGCACTGAAGCTTTCTTT.

The chain has TRBV7-3 and TRBJ1-1; 7 nucleotides line up with TRBD1. Per the germline V gene, CDR1 is SGHTA and CDR2 is FQGTGA. The J segment lost 1 base and the V segment lost 1 base, leaving 12 bases of the junction unmatched. This CDR3 has 18 residues. In DNA, the CDR3 is TGTGCCAGCAGCTTAAGTCCGGGACAGCCACTAGAGAACACTGAAGCTTTCTTT. This codes for CASSLSPGQPLENTEAFF.

V gene TRBV10-3 combines with J gene TRBJ1-2; 8 nucleotides agree with TRBD1. This CDR3 comprises 18 residues. Per the germline V gene, CDR1 is ENHRY and CDR2 is SYGVKD. J gave up 9 bases and V 5 bases, and 23 bases lay outside the gene matches. Written as DNA, the CDR3 is TGTGCCATCAGTTCCTCCGCCGCGACAGGGGAGCGCGGTCTGAGCTACACCTTC. This encodes CAISSSAATGERGLSYTF.

The CDR3 is CASSQMGGTGREQYF. The CDR3, as DNA: TGTGCCAGCAGCCAAATGGGTGGGACAGGGCGAGAGCAGTACTTC. The chain recombines TRBV3-1 (or the pseudogene TRBV3-2) with TRBJ2-7; 9 bases agree with TRBD1. The V gene end was trimmed by 2 bases and the J gene end by 7 bases; junction bases not matched to a gene: 9. There are 15 residues in the CDR3. In germline, CDR1 is LGHDT, CDR2 YNNKEL (reference sequence).

This clone was seen a single time. The CDR3 bases are TGTGCCAGCAGTCCGGGGGGCAGGACAGATACGCAGTATTTT. Encoded protein: CASSPGGRTDTQYF. J is TRBJ2-3 and V is TRBV7-9; maybe TRBD2 (7 bases). The CDR3 contains 14 residues. Trimming removed 6 bases at V and 3 bases at J, with 13 bases between. Germline V gives CDR1 SEHNR, CDR2 FQNEAQ (reference sequence).

This chain links TRBV2 with TRBJ1-1; D is ambiguous. The V end lost 7 bases, the J end lost 6 bases, and 9 bases lay between the germline ends. The CDR3 sequence is 11 residues long. CDR1 is SNHLY, CDR2 FYNNEI, per germline. Here the CDR3 DNA reads TGTGCCAGCAAGGAAACGTCTGAAGCTTTCTTT. It encodes CASKETSEAFF.

CDR3 nucleotide sequence: TGCGCCAGCAGCTTGAGACAGGGGAATGAAAAACTGTTTTTT. Protein: CASSLRQGNEKLFF. This sequence joins TRBV5-1 and TRBJ1-4; the match to TRBD1 covers 8 bases. CDR1 is SGHRS and CDR2 is YFSETQ in the germline V gene. V lost 1 base to trimming and J lost 5 bases; unmatched junction nucleotides: 1. This CDR3 region has 14 residues.

The V and J genes are TRBV13 and TRBJ1-2; unclear D gene. Germline V lookup: CDR1 PRHDT, CDR2 FYEKMQ (reference sequence). The CDR3 is made up of 13 amino acids. V was pared by 0 bases and J by 7 bases, with 9 bases between. Here the CDR3 reads CASSLGRKGGYTF. The CDR3 bases are TGTGCCAGCAGCTTAGGCCGCAAAGGTGGCTACACCTTC.

For the CDR3, the DNA is TGTGCCCGGCAATTACGGGGGAGCTACAATGAGCAGTTCTTC. This sequence encodes CARQLRGSYNEQFF. The chain recombines TRBV30 with TRBJ2-1, with a weak D call TRBD2 (6 bases). The germline gives CDR1 GTSNPN, CDR2 SVGIG (reference sequence). V lost 8 bases, J lost 3 bases, and 17 bases lay in between. The CDR3 runs to 14 residues.

This clone was detected only once. The rearrangement uses TRBV12-5 and TRBJ2-5, with D tentatively TRBD2 (6 bases). V lost 4 bases and J lost 2, with 8 bases in between. CDR1 is LGHNT and CDR2 is FRNRAP in the germline V gene. The CDR3 consists of 13 residues. CDR3 region: CASGSGGQETQYF. In DNA form, the CDR3 reads TGTGCTAGTGGTTCCGGGGGTCAAGAGACCCAGTACTTC.

The rearrangement uses TRBV7-2 and TRBJ2-3; either TRBD1 or TRBD2 may supply D (6 bases each). CDR3 length: 17 amino acids. In germline, CDR1 is SGHTA, CDR2 FQGNSA. Between the trimmed V and J ends, which lost 5 bases and 1 base, there was a span of 19 bases. The CDR3 reads CASSSRNVGGGTDTQYF. Here the CDR3 DNA reads TGTGCCAGCAGCAGCCGGAATGTGGGGGGCGGCACAGATACGCAGTATTTT.

The chain has TRBV2 and TRBJ2-3; 12 bases are shared with TRBD2. Germline V gene lookup returns CDR1 SNHLY and CDR2 FYNNEI. The V and J ends lost 4 bases and 1 base, in that order; junction bases with no gene match: 0. CDR3 length: 15 residues. The CDR3 DNA reads as TGTGCCAGCAGTGGACTAGCGGGGGGCACAGATACGCAGTATTTT. This translates into CASSGLAGGTDTQYF.